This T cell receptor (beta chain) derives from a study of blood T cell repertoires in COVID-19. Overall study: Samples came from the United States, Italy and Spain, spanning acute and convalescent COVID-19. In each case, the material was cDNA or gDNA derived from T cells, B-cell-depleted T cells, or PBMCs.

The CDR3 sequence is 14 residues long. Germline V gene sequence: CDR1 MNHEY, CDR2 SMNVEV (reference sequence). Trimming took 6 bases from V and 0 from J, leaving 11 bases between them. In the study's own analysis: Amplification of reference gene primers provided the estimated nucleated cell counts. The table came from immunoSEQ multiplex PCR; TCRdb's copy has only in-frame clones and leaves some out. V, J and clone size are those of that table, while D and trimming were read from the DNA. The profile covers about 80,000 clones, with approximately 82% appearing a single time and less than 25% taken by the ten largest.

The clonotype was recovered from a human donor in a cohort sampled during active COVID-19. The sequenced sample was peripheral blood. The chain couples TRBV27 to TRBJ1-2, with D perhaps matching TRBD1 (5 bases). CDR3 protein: CASSWGPANYGYTF. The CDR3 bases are TGTGCCAGCAGCTGGGGCCCTGCTAACTATGGCTACACCTTC.